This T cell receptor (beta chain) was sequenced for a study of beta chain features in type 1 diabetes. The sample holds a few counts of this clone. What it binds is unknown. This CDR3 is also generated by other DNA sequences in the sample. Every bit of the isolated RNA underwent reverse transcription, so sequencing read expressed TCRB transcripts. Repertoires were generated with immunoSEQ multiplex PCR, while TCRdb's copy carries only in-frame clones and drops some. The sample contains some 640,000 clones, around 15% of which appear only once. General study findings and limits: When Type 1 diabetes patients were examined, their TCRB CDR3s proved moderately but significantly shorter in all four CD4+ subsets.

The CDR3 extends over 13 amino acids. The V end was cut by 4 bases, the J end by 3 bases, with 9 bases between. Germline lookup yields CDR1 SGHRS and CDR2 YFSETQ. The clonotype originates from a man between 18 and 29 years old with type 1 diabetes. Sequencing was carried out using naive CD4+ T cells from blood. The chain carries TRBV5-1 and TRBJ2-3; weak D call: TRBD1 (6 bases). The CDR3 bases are TGCGCCAGCAGCCCGCAGGGGACAGATACGCAGTATTTT. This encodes CASSPQGTDTQYF.